This TCR beta chain was sequenced during a study of human T cells and chemical hapten exposure. Study outcomes and limitations: The formation of large CDR3 similarity clusters by expanded TCRs significantly exceeded that of controls.

The time point was: pre-sensitization, week 0. Treatment in this sample: therapeutic diphenylcyclopropenone sensitization with weekly scalp DPC. For this clonotype: Antigen: not known.

V lost 1 base and J lost 3; bases outside the gene matches: 5. Germline loops: CDR1 LGHNT, CDR2 FRNRAP. The CDR3 runs to 16 residues. TCRdb used MiXCR to reprocess the RACE reads, holding one entry per CDR3 protein. The sample includes some 200,000 distinct CDR3 sequences, 30% seen only once; the top ten take nearly 3%. This chain connects TRBV12-5 to TRBJ1-4, with 7 bases that match TRBD1. This sample comprised whole blood, obtained in connection with sensitization to the hapten diphenylcyclopropenone (DPC). The receptor was isolated from a woman under 40 with alopecia areata. Some clones in this sample may be carry-over from other donors' samples. The CDR3 DNA is TGTGCTAGTGGTTTGGACAGGGGTTCGGCTAATGAAAAACTGTTTTTT. This codes for CASGLDRGSANEKLFF.